These 10 T cell receptor beta chains were sequenced from one sample in a study of spatial heterogeneity in lung cancer. Time point in this sample: sample taken at primary tumor resection. Broader study findings: Higher tumor mutation counts went along with higher counts of expanded intratumoral alpha and beta TCRs.

These TCRs are of unknown antigen specificity. TCRdb reprocessed the 5' RACE reads via MiXCR and lists one record per CDR3 protein. This table holds 3,000 or so distinct CDR3 sequences, about 6.8% found once. Specimen: lung tumor tissue, collected at surgery. The receptors here all came from a male donor with early-stage non-small cell lung cancer.

This clonotype is classed as medium-sized. Little can be read into the size of this beta chain, an off-target read in a library designed for alpha chains. The gene calls are TRBV5-1 and TRBJ1-6, with TRBD1 identical over 11 bases. Germline loops: CDR1 SGHRS, CDR2 YFSETQ. V was pared by 3 bases and J by 7 bases, with 6 bases of the junction left unmatched. This CDR3 contains 16 residues. The CDR3 DNA follows: TGCGCCAGCAGCTCGAGGGGGACAGGGGGAAATTCACCCCTCCACTTT. Translation: CASSSRGTGGNSPLHF.

This clonotype is labeled medium-sized. Little can be read into the size of this beta chain, an off-target read in a library designed for alpha chains. This chain uses TRBV3-1 with TRBJ2-1, with 9 bases lining up with TRBD2. The CDR3 consists of 13 residues. Germline CDR1 LGHDT, CDR2 YNNKEL (reference sequence). With V trimmed by 4 bases and J by 13 bases, 8 bases remained unmatched. The DNA for the CDR3 is TGTGCCAGCAGCCGGTTAGCGGGAGTACGTCAGTTCTTC. It yields the protein CASSRLAGVRQFF.

This clonotype is medium-sized within its sample. In a library made to pick up alpha chains, this beta chain is a stray read with a size that means little. V is TRBV24-1 and J is TRBJ2-6; tentatively, D is TRBD1 or TRBD2 (5 bases each). The V gene lost 9 bases and the J gene lost 3 bases, with 17 bases spanning the gap. The CDR3 sequence is 16 residues long. Germline-derived CDR1 and CDR2 are KGHDR and SFDVKD. Written as DNA, the CDR3 is TGTGCCACCCAGGGACCGAGCCCTTTTGGGGCCAACGTCCTGACTTTC. This codes for CATQGPSPFGANVLTF.

By share, this clonotype ranks as medium-sized (0.01 to 0.1%). This beta chain is a stray sequence in a library constructed for alpha chains; its clone size is not meaningful. V usage is TRBV5-1 and J usage is TRBJ2-7; 8 nucleotides match TRBD1. Germline V gene data show CDR1 as SGHRS and CDR2 as YFSETQ. The CDR3 is 16 residues long. V lost 3 bases to trimming and J lost 3 bases; unmatched junction nucleotides: 11. This CDR3 is CASSSTQPGQDYEQYF. The CDR3 region has the DNA TGCGCCAGCAGCTCGACCCAACCGGGACAGGACTACGAGCAGTACTTC. Filled out from reference TRBV5-1 and TRBJ2-7, the complete variable domain reads KAGVTQTPRYLIKTRGQQVTLSCSPISGHRSVSWYQQTPGQGLQFLFEYFSETQRNKGNFPGRFSGRQFSNSRSEMNVSTLELGDSALYLCASSSTQPGQDYEQYFGPGTRLTVT.

By sample share, this clonotype is medium-sized. Since it is a stray read in a library aimed at alpha chains, this beta chain has a size that is not meaningful. The chain recombines TRBV4-1 with TRBJ2-1; 11 bases are a match to TRBD2. V shed 0 bases and J 7 bases; nucleotides not matched to a gene: 8. Per germline, CDR1 MGHRA and CDR2 YSYEKL. The CDR3 has 17 residues. CDR3: CASSQDNGLAGGNEQFF. CDR3 nucleotides: TGCGCCAGCAGCCAAGATAATGGGCTAGCGGGAGGTAATGAGCAGTTCTTC.

This clonotype qualifies as medium-sized (0.01 to 0.1%). This beta chain is a stray read from a library made for alpha chains; its abundance is not meaningful. The rearrangement links TRBV5-5 to TRBJ1-5, with TRBD1 matching over 7 bases. V lost 3 bases and J lost 1; bases outside the gene matches: 4. This CDR3 comprises 15 residues. Looked up from germline, CDR1 is SGHKS and CDR2 is YYEKEE (reference sequence). CDR3 loop: CASSSGQSSNQPQHF. The CDR3 bases are TGTGCCAGCAGCTCGGGACAGTCCAGCAATCAGCCCCAGCATTTT.

This clonotype is medium-sized. The size of this beta chain means little, since it is a stray read in a library made for alpha chains. V gene TRBV15 combines with J gene TRBJ1-2; TRBD1 aligns across 7 bases. This CDR3 region has 18 residues. CDR1 is LNHNV and CDR2 is YYDKDF in the germline V gene (reference sequence). The trim removed 1 base at V and 4 bases at J, leaving 15 bases unmatched. For the CDR3, the DNA is TGTGCCACCAGCAGAGCGGGCGAAGGGGGCGGTTTTGGCTATGGCTACACCTTC. This sequence encodes CATSRAGEGGGFGYGYTF.

This clonotype is deemed medium-sized. This beta chain is a stray sequence in a library constructed for alpha chains; its clone size is not meaningful. The V and J genes are TRBV10-3 and TRBJ2-3; D is perhaps TRBD1 (6 bases). Germline CDR1 ENHRY, CDR2 SYGVKD. Trimming pared 2 bases from V and 2 bases from J, leaving 11 bases between. The CDR3 runs 15 residues. The CDR3 here is CAISEKDSVTDTQYF. The CDR3 DNA reads as TGTGCCATCAGTGAGAAGGACAGTGTCACAGATACGCAGTATTTT.

Regarding this clonotype: Because the library targeted alpha chains, this beta chain is an off-target read whose size means little. The rearrangement links TRBV12-3 or TRBV12-4 to TRBJ1-1; D is perhaps TRBD1 (6 bases). V lost 7 bases and J lost 4, with 16 bases in between. This CDR3 is built from 14 residues. The CDR3 loop is CASTLSARGTEAFF. The CDR3 DNA reads as TGTGCCAGCACCCTCAGTGCCAGGGGCACTGAAGCTTTCTTT.

This clonotype was seen a handful of times. This beta chain was picked up by a library intended for alpha chains and is off target, so its count carries little meaning. V usage is TRBV5-6 and J usage is TRBJ2-5; 7 positions agree with TRBD1. The CDR3 consists of 15 residues. Per the germline V gene, CDR1 is SGHDT and CDR2 is YYEEEE. After removal of 0 bases from V and 5 bases from J, the junction contained 7 bases not matched to a gene. This CDR3 reads CASSLDGRGSETQYF. For the CDR3, the DNA is TGTGCCAGCAGCTTGGACGGCAGGGGGAGCGAGACCCAGTACTTC. Combining the CDR3 with reference TRBV5-6 and TRBJ2-5 gives the whole variable domain DAGVTQSPTHLIKTRGQQVTLRCSPKSGHDTVSWYQQALGQGPQFIFQYYEEEERQRGNFPDRFSGHQFPNYSSELNVNALLLGDSALYLCASSLDGRGSETQYFGPGTRLLVL.